This T cell receptor beta chain comes out of a study of T cell repertoires in cytomegalovirus infection. Background on the study: It can be stated that public TCR beta signatures indicated CMV infection as well as a matching HLA type. Notes on the study in general: The ex vivo response showed dominance by HLA-C-restricted CMV-specific TCR beta clonotypes. There were carriers of CMV plus the relevant HLA, and cumulative public TCR beta family frequency identified them.

TCRdb re-called the reads through MiXCR, storing one row per CDR3 protein. The sample yields 400,000 to 550,000 distinct CDR3 sequences, about 11% seen once. The germline CDR1 and CDR2 sequences are SGHAT and FQNNGV. This CDR3 has 13 amino acids. Trimming stripped 3 bases from V and 5 bases from J, with 9 bases between. This clonotype appeared many times. Its antigen is still unknown. The clonotype comes from a human donor in good health (CMV status not recorded). Some clones in this sample may be carry-over from other donors' samples. The rearrangement uses TRBV11-2 and TRBJ2-3; D not resolved. Sequencing input: PBMCs. The CDR3 nucleotides are TGTGCCAGCAGCTTTCGACTCTTAGATACGCAGTATTTT. This translates into CASSFRLLDTQYF.